A selection of T cell receptor beta chains follows, all from one sample in a study of blood T cell repertoires in COVID-19. Sequencing was performed with immunoSEQ multiplex PCR; in TCRdb, only in-frame clones are kept and a portion is missing. Among just over 350,000 clones listed, more than 85% were seen once. The sample taken for sequencing was PBMCs or T cells enriched from blood (not recorded which). The receptors come from a woman under 40 who had recovered from COVID-19. Each CDR3 is given with its conserved first and last residue. Each record gives: D gene, V gene, J gene, clone size, CDR3 DNA, CDR3 protein. A D gene is named only where the DNA matches it firmly. Clone size is not always given. Where it is, it says once, few, many or a class for expanded clones.

.,TRBV14,TRBJ2-2,.,TGTGCCAGCAGCCAAGAGTCAGGAACCGGGGAGCTGTTTTTT,CASSQESGTGELFF
.,TRBV10-3,TRBJ1-2,.,TGTGCCATCAGTGAAGGAGTATATGGCTACACCTTC,CAISEGVYGYTF
.,TRBV6-5,TRBJ2-1,.,TGTGCCAGCACTCTGTCCGGGGGTTACAATGAGCAGTTCTTC,CASTLSGGYNEQFF
TRBD1,TRBV6-1,TRBJ1-2,.,TGTGCCAGCAGTGAAGATGGAGCAGGGGGCTATGGCTACACCTTC,CASSEDGAGGYGYTF
.,TRBV2,TRBJ2-1,.,TGTGCCGGTAGTAACTACAATGAGCAGTTCTTC,CAGSNYNEQFF
.,TRBV4-2,TRBJ2-3,.,TGTGCCAGCAGCCAAGCCCCTGGGCGGGGGCGGTCGGATACGCAGTATTTT,CASSQAPGRGRSDTQYF
TRBD1,TRBV7-6,TRBJ1-1,.,TGTGCCAGCAGGCTAGGACAGGCGAACACTGAAGCTTTCTTT,CASRLGQANTEAFF
TRBD2,TRBV4-2,TRBJ2-7,.,TGTGCCAGCAGCCAAGATTCGCAGCGGGGGACCTACGAGCAGTACTTC,CASSQDSQRGTYEQYF
.,TRBV5-1,TRBJ1-5,.,TGCGCCAGCAGTATGGGGACTGGCAATCAGCCCCAGCATTTT,CASSMGTGNQPQHF
.,TRBV27,TRBJ1-5,.,TGTGCCAGCAGTTTATCGTGGGGGGATCGGGCTCAGCCCCAGCATTTT,CASSLSWGDRAQPQHF
.,TRBV5-1,TRBJ1-3,.,TGCGCCAGCGGGTCAGGGGCTGGAAACACCATATATTTT,CASGSGAGNTIYF
TRBD1,TRBV2,TRBJ1-5,.,TGTGCCAGCAGACAGGGGGGCCAGCCCCAGCATTTT,CASRQGGQPQHF
TRBD1,TRBV13,TRBJ2-7,.,TGTGCCAGCAGCTCGGGACAGGGGGCCTACGAGCAGTACTTC,CASSSGQGAYEQYF
.,TRBV7-9,TRBJ1-4,.,TGTGCCAGCAGCTCGAGGCTGCCGGATGAAAAACTGTTTTTT,CASSSRLPDEKLFF
.,TRBV18,TRBJ2-7,.,TGTGCCAGCTCACCCTGGACCGGGGACGAGCAGTACTTC,CASSPWTGDEQYF
TRBD1,TRBV15,TRBJ1-6,.,TGTGCCACCAGCATCAGGACAGGCAGCAATTCACCCCTCCACTTT,CATSIRTGSNSPLHF
.,TRBV4-1,TRBJ2-1,.,TGCGCCAGCAGCCAAGAAGGACTCCTAGGGAATGAGCAGTTCTTC,CASSQEGLLGNEQFF
.,TRBV7-9,TRBJ1-6,.,TGTGCCAGCAGTCCGCCCCTCTGGCCTAATTCACCCCTCCACTTT,CASSPPLWPNSPLHF
.,TRBV19,TRBJ1-2,.,TGTGCCAGTAGCCATGCAGATAACTATGGCTACACCTTC,CASSHADNYGYTF
TRBD2,TRBV7-8,TRBJ2-7,few,TGTGCCAGCAGCCAAAGCCGGGTCAGCGGGATTTACGAGCAGTACTTC,CASSQSRVSGIYEQYF
.,TRBV6-5,TRBJ1-1,.,TGTGCCAGCAGTCCTAGGCCAGAATGGACTGAAGCTTTCTTT,CASSPRPEWTEAFF
TRBD1,TRBV20-1,TRBJ2-7,.,TGCAGTGCTAGTAAGACAGGGAACGCCGAGCAGTACTTC,CSASKTGNAEQYF
.,TRBV10-3,TRBJ2-1,.,TGTGCCATCAGTGAGTCAAACTTAAAGGGGGAGCAGTTCTTC,CAISESNLKGEQFF
TRBD1,TRBV29-1,TRBJ2-3,once,TGCAGCGCTCGGACAGGGACCACAGATACGCAGTATTTT,CSARTGTTDTQYF
.,TRBV9,TRBJ1-1,.,TGTGCCAGCAGCCGGGGAGGGTGGACAGCTGAAGCTTTCTTT,CASSRGGWTAEAFF
.,TRBV10-2,TRBJ2-7,.,TGCGCCAGCAGCCTCACCTCCGGTGAGCAGTACTTC,CASSLTSGEQYF
.,TRBV20-1,TRBJ1-1,few,TGCAGTGCTTACGACAGTCAAGCTTTCTTT,CSAYDSQAFF
TRBD1,TRBV24-1,TRBJ1-5,.,TGTGCCACCAGTGATGTACAGGGGGTGAGCAATCAGCCCCAGCATTTT,CATSDVQGVSNQPQHF
.,TRBV25-1,TRBJ1-1,.,TGTGCCAGCAGTGACCCCAGGGACACTGAAGCTTTCTTT,CASSDPRDTEAFF
TRBD1,TRBV4-1,TRBJ1-5,.,TGCGCCAGCAGCCACGCAGGGACAGTCAATCAGCCCCAGCATTTT,CASSHAGTVNQPQHF
TRBD1,TRBV19,TRBJ2-2,.,TGTGCCAGTAGTATAGACAGGGGGCGGACCGGGGAGCTGTTTTTT,CASSIDRGRTGELFF
.,TRBV2,TRBJ2-1,.,TGTGCCAGCAGTGAATGGCAGGGGTCCTACAATGAGCAGTTCTTC,CASSEWQGSYNEQFF
TRBD1,TRBV2,TRBJ2-1,.,TGTGCCAGCAGTAAGGACAGGGGAAATGAGCAGTTCTTC,CASSKDRGNEQFF
.,TRBV29-1,TRBJ1-2,.,TGCAGCGCAGGAGGCAGGTCGGAAGAAGGCTACACCTTC,CSAGGRSEEGYTF
TRBD1,TRBV6-5,TRBJ1-5,.,TGTGCCAGCAGAATTGACAGGGCTCAGCCCCAGCATTTT,CASRIDRAQPQHF
.,TRBV29-1,TRBJ2-7,.,TGCAGCGTTGGAGCGGGCGTGGTAGGGGAGTACTTC,CSVGAGVVGEYF
TRBD1,TRBV10-2,TRBJ1-6,.,TGCGCCAGCAGTTCGGACAGGGCGGTTAATTCACCCCTCCACTTT,CASSSDRAVNSPLHF
TRBD2,TRBV4-1,TRBJ2-7,.,TGCGCCAGCAGCCAAGTTCCGGGACTAGCAGGTTACGAGCAGTACTTC,CASSQVPGLAGYEQYF
.,TRBV7-3,TRBJ2-2,.,TGTGCCAGCAGCTTTCAGTCGGGGAAAACCGGGGAGCTGTTTTTT,CASSFQSGKTGELFF
.,TRBV24-1,TRBJ1-5,.,TGTGCCACCAGCCGGAGAAGCAATCAGCCCCAGCATTTT,CATSRRSNQPQHF
TRBD2,TRBV5-1,TRBJ2-1,.,TGCGCCAGCAGCTTGGAGCGGGACTCCTACAATGAGCAGTTCTTC,CASSLERDSYNEQFF
TRBD1,TRBV15,TRBJ1-2,.,TGTGCCACCAGCAGAGATCGAGGGACAGGGGACGGCTACACCTTC,CATSRDRGTGDGYTF
TRBD2,TRBV5-1,TRBJ2-1,few,TGCGCCAGCAGACTAACACTAGCGGGAGGGCCCGGTGAGCAGTTCTTC,CASRLTLAGGPGEQFF
TRBD1,TRBV18,TRBJ1-2,.,TGTGCCAGCTCACCTAACGCACCGGGACAGGGTTTATCCTACACCTTC,CASSPNAPGQGLSYTF
TRBD1,TRBV28,TRBJ2-1,.,TGTGCCAGCGCGCGAGGGGGCGCGAAGTTTGATGAGCAGTTCTTC,CASARGGAKFDEQFF
.,TRBV27,TRBJ2-1,.,TGTGCCAGCAGTTTCGGGAGCAAAGGGAATGAGCAGTTCTTC,CASSFGSKGNEQFF
.,TRBV27,TRBJ1-2,.,TGTGCCAGCAGTTCCCAGACGGGGGGAGTCGGCTACACCTTC,CASSSQTGGVGYTF
.,TRBV5-6,TRBJ1-5,.,TGTGCCAGCAGCTCTTATAATAGCAATCAGCCCCAGCATTTT,CASSSYNSNQPQHF
.,TRBV6-1,TRBJ1-5,.,TGTGCCAGCAGTGAACTCGGGGGATACAATCAGCCCCAGCATTTT,CASSELGGYNQPQHF
.,TRBV9,TRBJ2-3,.,TGTGCCAGCAGCGTAACAGCGGCGAACCGGGCAGATACGCAGTATTTT,CASSVTAANRADTQYF
.,TRBV5-1,TRBJ1-1,.,TGCGCCAGCAGCGCTGAGGGACAAGGGGCCCTTGAAGCTTTCTTT,CASSAEGQGALEAFF
TRBD2,TRBV19,TRBJ2-2,.,TGTGCCAGTAGTATAAGTGGCGGGAGGGTGAACACCGGGGAGCTGTTTTTT,CASSISGGRVNTGELFF
TRBD1,TRBV13,TRBJ2-2,.,TGTGCCAGCAGCTTAACGGGACAGGGATTCACCGGGGAGCTGTTTTTT,CASSLTGQGFTGELFF
.,TRBV28,TRBJ1-5,.,TGTGCCAGCAGCCGGTCAGGGGCCCAACATTTT,CASSRSGAQHF
TRBD2,TRBV28,TRBJ2-4,once,TGTGCCAGCAGTGTATCAATAGCGGGAGAGAACATTCAGTACTTC,CASSVSIAGENIQYF